The rows below give T cell receptor beta chains drawn from one sample of a study of HIV-infected children after antiretroviral therapy interruption. TCRdb recomputed calls from the 3' RACE reads with MiXCR, one row per CDR3 protein. The sample lists some 15,000 distinct CDR3 sequences; roughly 3.5% were seen once. Sequenced material: CD45RO+ CD8+ T cells from PBMCs, pooled from several time points, taken from a donor given antiretroviral therapy, either interrupted or continuous. Source of these receptors: a pool of human donors with HIV. The CDR3 runs from the conserved cysteine through the conserved F or W. D genes are given only for firm matches. Clone size appears in some rows only: once, few, many, or a class for an expanded clone.

TRBJ2-2	many	TRBV24-1	.	CATSDYRDTGELFF	TGTGCCACCAGCGATTACAGGGACACCGGGGAGCTGTTTTTT
TRBJ2-7	many	TRBV18	.	CASSPGRSAFEQYF	TGTGCCAGCTCCCCGGGACGCAGCGCGTTCGAGCAGTACTTC
TRBJ2-3	many	TRBV27	TRBD2	CASSPPGLAGLDTQYF	TGTGCCAGCAGTCCCCCGGGACTAGCGGGGTTAGATACGCAGTATTTT
TRBJ2-1	many	TRBV28	.	CASSLFLPGPLSSYNEQFF	TGTGCCAGCAGTTTATTTCTCCCGGGACCGCTGAGCTCCTACAATGAGCAGTTCTTC
TRBJ2-7	medium-sized	TRBV28	TRBD1	CASSLGLAEGAGVYEQYF	TGTGCCAGCAGTTTAGGACTCGCCGAGGGGGCTGGTGTCTACGAGCAGTACTTC
TRBJ2-5	many	TRBV15	TRBD1	CATSREGQKEETQYF	TGTGCCACCAGCAGAGAGGGACAGAAAGAAGAGACCCAGTACTTC
TRBJ2-7	many	TRBV10-3	.	CAIGGGTYEQYF	TGTGCCATCGGAGGTGGGACCTACGAGCAGTACTTC
TRBJ1-1	many	TRBV28	.	CASSSTAYGEAFF	TGTGCCAGCAGTTCCACGGCCTATGGTGAAGCTTTCTTT
TRBJ2-1	many	TRBV4-1	.	CASSQGRDDEQFF	TGCGCCAGCAGCCAAGGACGGGACGATGAGCAGTTCTTC
TRBJ1-5	.	TRBV6-2/TRBV6-3	.	CASSYSMEGPQPQHF	TGTGCCAGCAGTTACTCGATGGAGGGGCCTCAGCCCCAGCATTTT
TRBJ1-1	.	TRBV5-6	.	CASSLGGQGNLETEAFF	TGTGCCAGCAGCTTGGGAGGGCAGGGAAATTTGGAGACTGAAGCTTTCTTT
TRBJ2-3	many	TRBV7-2	.	CASHKEVSTDTQYF	TGTGCCAGCCACAAGGAGGTTTCCACAGATACGCAGTATTTT
TRBJ2-7	many	TRBV30	.	CALEMDSFYEQYF	TGTGCCCTGGAGATGGACAGTTTCTACGAGCAGTACTTC
TRBJ2-1	many	TRBV7-9	.	CASSLGAINEQFF	TGTGCCAGCAGCTTAGGAGCCATCAATGAGCAGTTCTTC
TRBJ2-7	few	TRBV28	TRBD1	CASRWRQGAAEQYF	TGTGCCAGCAGGTGGCGACAGGGGGCCGCCGAGCAGTACTTC
TRBJ2-3	many	TRBV7-9	.	CASSGDDTQYF	TGTGCCAGCAGCGGTGACGATACGCAGTATTTT
TRBJ1-1	few	TRBV6-5	.	CASSYVGGDTEAFF	TGTGCCAGCAGTTACGTGGGGGGCGACACTGAAGCTTTCTTT
TRBJ1-2	many	TRBV7-8	TRBD1	CASSSRINTGEDGYTF	TGTGCCAGCAGCTCCCGGATTAACACAGGGGAGGATGGCTACACCTTC
TRBJ1-1	many	TRBV4-2	.	CASSQDPGTGGAEAFF	TGTGCCAGCAGCCAAGATCCGGGGACGGGAGGAGCTGAAGCTTTCTTT
TRBJ1-2	medium-sized	TRBV29-1	.	CSVVGVGGYTF	TGCAGCGTTGTTGGGGTGGGTGGCTACACCTTC
TRBJ1-2	.	TRBV28	TRBD1	CASSSPTGGWDYGYTF	TGTGCCAGCAGCTCCCCGACAGGGGGGTGGGACTATGGCTACACCTTC
TRBJ2-3	many	TRBV4-1	.	CASSRTDTDTQYF	TGCGCCAGCAGCCGAACCGACACAGATACGCAGTATTTT
TRBJ2-1	many	TRBV4-3	.	CASSQEGWNEQFF	TGCGCCAGCAGCCAAGAGGGCTGGAATGAGCAGTTCTTC
TRBJ2-4	few	TRBV25-1	.	CASSIPGGKGGEREYF	TGTGCCAGCAGCATCCCTGGAGGGAAAGGGGGAGAGCGGGAGTACTTC
TRBJ2-7	few	TRBV7-1	TRBD2	CASSSREIAGFYEQYF	TGTGCCAGCAGCTCCCGGGAGATAGCGGGATTCTACGAGCAGTACTTC
TRBJ1-5	many	TRBV7-2	.	CASNREGNQPQHF	TGTGCCAGCAACCGTGAGGGCAATCAGCCCCAGCATTTT
TRBJ1-5	few	TRBV19	.	CASRTTGLGGQPQHF	TGTGCCAGTAGAACAACAGGGTTGGGGGGTCAGCCCCAGCATTTT
TRBJ2-1	many	TRBV6-6	.	CASSTFNEQFF	TGTGCCAGCAGTACCTTCAATGAGCAGTTCTTC
TRBJ2-1	.	TRBV7-2	.	CASSLEVKQSSYNEQFF	TGTGCCAGCAGCTTAGAGGTAAAGCAGAGCTCCTACAATGAGCAGTTCTTC
TRBJ2-7	few	TRBV6-5	TRBD1	CASSYRGQHYEQYF	TGTGCCAGCAGTTACCGGGGACAGCACTACGAGCAGTACTTC
TRBJ2-1	many	TRBV5-4	.	CASRRSLSSYNEQFF	TGTGCCAGCAGACGTAGCCTTAGCTCCTACAATGAGCAGTTCTTC
TRBJ2-7	.	TRBV13	.	CASSPPGNEQYF	TGTGCCAGCAGCCCACCAGGGAACGAGCAGTACTTC
TRBJ1-1	many	TRBV4-1	.	CASSQESWQTNTEAFF	TGCGCCAGCAGCCAAGAATCGTGGCAGACTAACACTGAAGCTTTCTTT
TRBJ1-5	many	TRBV20-1	.	CSARDFRAFFSNQPQHF	TGCAGTGCTAGAGATTTCAGGGCCTTTTTTAGCAATCAGCCCCAGCATTTT
TRBJ1-1	many	TRBV7-3	.	CASSLMGGAEAFF	TGTGCCAGCAGCTTAATGGGTGGGGCTGAAGCTTTCTTT
TRBJ1-1	many	TRBV20-1	.	CSAREPGSYTEAFF	TGCAGTGCTAGAGAGCCGGGATCATACACTGAAGCTTTCTTT
TRBJ2-5	.	TRBV10-2	.	CASSESAILGETQYF	TGCGCCAGCAGTGAGTCGGCGATATTGGGGGAGACCCAGTACTTC
TRBJ2-3	medium-sized	TRBV30	TRBD1	CAWSGTGETDTQYF	TGTGCCTGGTCCGGGACAGGGGAGACAGATACGCAGTATTTT
TRBJ2-5	many	TRBV7-4	.	CASSFRGTRIQETQYF	TGTGCCAGCAGCTTTAGAGGGACCCGGATACAAGAGACCCAGTACTTC
TRBJ2-3	few	TRBV11-1	.	CASSSPGAPTDTQYF	TGTGCCAGCAGCTCGCCCGGGGCGCCCACAGATACGCAGTATTTT
TRBJ2-7	.	TRBV5-1	.	CASSPRLDSGVYEQYF	TGCGCCAGCAGCCCTCGGCTGGACAGTGGAGTATACGAGCAGTACTTC
TRBJ2-1	many	TRBV3-2	.	CASSQDGSGGLLGEQFF	TGTGCCAGCAGCCAAGATGGTAGCGGGGGGCTCTTAGGTGAGCAGTTCTTC
TRBJ2-5	many	TRBV28	TRBD1	CASSRTGKETQYF	TGTGCCAGCAGCAGGACAGGGAAAGAGACCCAGTACTTC
TRBJ1-5	many	TRBV7-9	TRBD1	CASSRTGRVSQPQHF	TGTGCCAGCAGCCGGACAGGGAGAGTTAGTCAGCCCCAGCATTTT
TRBJ2-1	many	TRBV6-5	.	CASSPRDTVYNEQFF	TGTGCCAGCAGTCCCCGGGACACAGTTTACAATGAGCAGTTCTTC
TRBJ2-3	medium-sized	TRBV6-4	.	CASSDEGGSTDTQYF	TGTGCCAGCAGTGACGAGGGGGGGAGCACAGATACGCAGTATTTT